Following are 15 T cell receptor beta chains from one sample sequenced in a study of identical twins (dated by TCRdb to the mid-2010s). Libraries were built with 5' RACE. The sequencing machine was an Illumina HiSeq 2000. TCRdb reprocessed the public reads (quality trimming at Q25 with fastp, clone calling with MiXCR) and kept in-frame beta chains. Under each unique CDR3 protein, matching rows form one entry showing the most common genes and DNA. Counted in this sample were 250,000 to 350,000 distinct CDR3 sequences; about 8.1% of them appeared once. The top ten hold roughly 2% of the sample. Another study also made use of these data, one on yellow fever vaccine responses in identical twins.

The sequenced sample consisted of memory (CD45RO+) T cells sorted from blood. What the cell subset or site label conveys for this sample: CD45RO+ enriched T cells. These receptors were collected from a woman younger than 30 in good health.

This sequence joins TRBV20-1 and TRBJ1-2, with unresolved D. With 2 bases removed from V and 4 bases from J, the gap between germline ends came to 8 bases. The germline gives CDR1 DFQATT, CDR2 SNEGSKA (reference sequence). The CDR3 covers 12 residues. The chain's CDR3 is CSARSGIYGYTF. The CDR3 nucleotides are TGCAGTGCTAGATCCGGGATCTATGGCTACACCTTC.

This clonotype was recorded a few times. This chain joins TRBV5-6 and TRBJ2-1; D is unresolved. Germline V gene lookup returns CDR1 SGHDT and CDR2 YYEEEE. Between the trimmed V and J ends, which lost 6 bases and 9 bases, there was a span of 13 bases. The CDR3 has 12 amino acids. CDR3 sequence reads: CASTGSPIEQFF. The CDR3 coding sequence is TGTGCCAGCACCGGGTCTCCCATTGAGCAGTTCTTC.

This clonotype was counted between two and nine times. This chain connects TRBV28 to TRBJ1-5, with a weak D call TRBD1 (5 bases). The V end lost 7 bases, the J end lost 0 bases, and 13 bases lay between the germline ends. Germline CDR1 is MDHEN and CDR2 is SYDVKM. CDR3 length: 15 amino acids. CDR3 in DNA: TGTGCCAGCACGGCCTACAGGAATAGCAATCAGCCCCAGCATTTT. Amino acids: CASTAYRNSNQPQHF.

This clonotype was counted a few times. The V and J genes are TRBV6-5 and TRBJ1-6; 8 bases map to TRBD1. CDR3 length equals 15 residues. Per germline, CDR1 MNHEY and CDR2 SVGAGI. V shed 1 base and J 8 bases; nucleotides not matched to a gene: 4. CDR3 region: CASSYFTQGDSPLHF. The CDR3 nucleotides read TGTGCCAGCAGTTACTTTACACAGGGGGATTCACCCCTCCACTTT.

The V gene is TRBV11-2, the J gene TRBJ2-5; no firm D call. The V and J ends lost 0 bases and 5 bases respectively, with 7 bases between them. The germline V gene encodes CDR1 SGHAT and CDR2 FQNNGV. This CDR3 is 13 amino acids long. This chain's CDR3 is CASSLEFGETQYF. CDR3 DNA: TGTGCCAGCAGCTTAGAGTTTGGGGAGACCCAGTACTTC.

This chain uses TRBV12-3 or TRBV12-4 with TRBJ1-2; no clear D. CDR3 length: 14 amino acids. Trimming removed 6 bases at V and 2 bases at J, with 13 bases between. CDR3 bases: TGTGCCAGCAGCTTTACGGAACCAAACTATGGCTACACCTTC. This encodes CASSFTEPNYGYTF.

The V gene is TRBV6-5, the J gene TRBJ2-1, with a tentative D call TRBD2 (6 bases). The CDR3 is made up of 15 amino acids. Trimming took 6 bases from V and 2 from J, leaving 14 bases between them. CDR1 is MNHEY, CDR2 SVGAGI, per germline. The CDR3 here is CASRPSGRTYNEQFF. As DNA, the CDR3 is TGTGCCAGCAGACCGTCGGGGAGGACCTACAATGAGCAGTTCTTC.

Comments on this clonotype: Mismatch with germline at one junction end may stem from a read error. This sequence joins TRBV27 and TRBJ2-2; 10 bases fit TRBD1. CDR3 length: 15 amino acids. Germline-derived CDR1 and CDR2 are MNHEY and SMNVEV (reference sequence). The CDR3 region has the DNA TGTGCCTGCAGGGGGACAGGGGTGCGGACCGGGGAGCTGTTTTTT. Its translation is CACRGTGVRTGELFF.

This rearrangement joins TRBV28 to TRBJ2-1; TRBD2 might be the D (6 bases). The germline V and J ends were trimmed by 8 bases and 8 bases, with 22 bases remaining between them. CDR3 length: 15 residues. Germline lookup yields CDR1 MDHEN and CDR2 SYDVKM. CDR3 loop: CASLQPGLAHDEQFF. The CDR3 DNA follows: TGTGCCAGCCTACAACCGGGGCTAGCGCACGATGAGCAGTTCTTC.

The rearrangement uses TRBV11-1 and TRBJ2-3; D not certain. The CDR3 consists of 14 residues. CDR1 and CDR2 from the germline V gene are SGHAT and FQDESV (reference sequence). Between the trimmed V and J ends, which lost 1 base and 1 base, there was a span of 6 bases. Written as DNA, the CDR3 is TGTGCCAGCAGCTTAGGACACCGCACAGATACGCAGTATTTT. Translated, it gives CASSLGHRTDTQYF.

This clonotype was observed at least ten times. V is TRBV7-6 and J is TRBJ2-5; 10 positions agree with TRBD2. Germline trimming cut 4 bases from V and 0 bases from J; bases unmatched to any gene: 5. The CDR3 extends over 16 amino acids. The V gene's germline CDR1 is SGHVS and CDR2 FNYEAQ. CDR3 DNA: TGTGCCAGCAGCTCAAAACTAGCGGGAAACCAAGAGACCCAGTACTTC. Translated, it gives CASSSKLAGNQETQYF.

This clonotype appeared many times. The chain uses TRBV12-3 or TRBV12-4 and TRBJ2-2; no clear D gene. The V and J ends lost 6 bases and 1 base respectively, with 9 bases between them. The CDR3 runs 14 residues. The CDR3: CASSFWGNTGELFF. The CDR3 nucleotides are TGTGCCAGCAGCTTTTGGGGGAACACCGGGGAGCTGTTTTTT.

This clonotype has a count of ten or more. The CDR3 DNA is TGTGCCAGCAGCTTGGGCCAATACAATGAGCAGTTCTTC. Translating it yields CASSLGQYNEQFF. The V gene is TRBV7-6, the J gene TRBJ2-1; D gene uncertain. This CDR3 spans 13 amino acids. Trimming left V 3 bases short and J 4 bases short, with 7 bases between. Germline CDR1 is SGHVS and CDR2 is FNYEAQ.

In its sample, this clonotype was seen many times. The V call is TRBV10-2, the J call TRBJ2-1, with 8 bases that match TRBD2. CDR1 is WSHSY, CDR2 SAAADI, per germline. With 10 bases clipped from V and 6 bases from J, the junction kept 11 bases outside the gene matches. The CDR3 runs to 14 residues. CDR3 bases: TGCGCCACGAGAGGACTAGCCAACCTCAATGAGCAGTTCTTC. As protein: CATRGLANLNEQFF.

This clonotype was detected many times. This chain uses TRBV3-1 with TRBJ2-1, with a weak D call TRBD2 (7 bases). Trimming took 0 bases from V and 8 from J, leaving 20 bases between them. The CDR3 covers 17 residues. Germline V gene sequence: CDR1 LGHDT, CDR2 YNNKEL (reference sequence). CDR3 residues: CASSQDRGAGSGDEQFF. DNA of the CDR3: TGTGCCAGCAGCCAAGATCGGGGGGCGGGAAGTGGCGATGAGCAGTTCTTC.